The 28 T cell receptor beta chains below all came from one sample that was sequenced in a study of memory CD4+ T cells and cytomegalovirus serostatus. The data were produced by immunoSEQ multiplex PCR, yet TCRdb's version contains in-frame clones alone and is incomplete. The sample yields about 42,000 clones, approximately 84% seen once. The sort gate was single viable CD3+CD4+CD8-CD45RO+ cells for memory CD4+ T cells. Sequenced sample: memory CD4+ T cells from blood. Receptors were obtained from an adult in good health and CMV-seronegative.

This clone has only one observation. The gene calls are TRBV11-3 and TRBJ2-6; 9 bases line up with TRBD1. The CDR3 is 17 amino acids. Germline V lookup: CDR1 SGHNT, CDR2 YENEEA. V dropped 5 bases and J dropped 0; count of bases not matched to a gene: 5. CDR3 amino acids: CASSLRDRDSGANVLTF. DNA of the CDR3: TGTGCCAGCAGCCTCCGGGACAGGGACTCTGGGGCCAACGTCCTGACTTTC.

The genes are TRBV5-5 and TRBJ1-1, with a weak D call TRBD1 (6 bases). Germline-derived CDR1 and CDR2 are SGHKS and YYEKEE (reference sequence). Trimming stripped 2 bases from V and 6 bases from J, with 11 bases between. The CDR3 has 13 residues. Here the CDR3 reads CASSLQGLAEAFF. CDR3 coding DNA: TGTGCCAGCAGCTTACAGGGCCTCGCTGAAGCTTTCTTT.

The chain links TRBV6-6 to TRBJ2-7, with 10 bases lining up with TRBD1. Trimming took 6 bases from V and 4 from J; bases not matched to a gene: 3. This CDR3 is 13 amino acids long. Germline lookup yields CDR1 MNHNY and CDR2 SVGAGI (reference sequence). The CDR3 sequence: CASSWGQGYEQYF. The CDR3 nucleotides read TGTGCCAGCAGCTGGGGACAGGGGTACGAGCAGTACTTC.

The chain joins TRBV6-5 to TRBJ2-1, with TRBD2 identical over 7 bases. With V trimmed by 7 bases and J by 7 bases, 10 bases remained unmatched. The CDR3 has 14 amino acids. CDR1 and CDR2 from the germline V gene are MNHEY and SVGAGI. The CDR3 region is CASKRDSLRNEQFF. CDR3 sequence (DNA): TGTGCCAGCAAGCGGGACTCCCTACGGAATGAGCAGTTCTTC.

The chain employs TRBV21-1 and TRBJ1-1; TRBD1 is taken as the D call from the table, unchecked against the DNA. TRBV21-1 is shown as a pseudogene. This CDR3 is built from 16 residues. Here the CDR3 reads CASSKGEGRGRTEAFF. Here the CDR3 DNA reads TGTGCCAGCAGCAAAGGGGAGGGCAGGGGGCGCACTGAAGCTTTCTTT.

The chain carries TRBV14 and TRBJ2-2, with TRBD2 identical over 11 bases. Germline CDR1 and CDR2: SGHDN and FVKESK. V lost 6 bases, J lost 5 bases, and 5 bases stayed unmatched. This CDR3 region has 15 residues. CDR3 nucleotide sequence: TGTGCCAGCAGTAGGCGACTAGCGGGAACCGGGGAGCTGTTTTTT. This gives the protein CASSRRLAGTGELFF.

The gene calls are TRBV6-1 and TRBJ1-5; weak D call: TRBD1 (5 bases). Germline V CDR1 and CDR2: MNHNS, SASEGT. Trimming removed 7 bases from V and 1 base from J, with 14 bases in between. The CDR3 has 15 residues. This CDR3 reads CASNSDGQSNQPQHF. As DNA, the CDR3 is TGTGCCAGCAACTCGGACGGACAAAGCAATCAGCCCCAGCATTTT.

On this clone: A read error may account for a junction end that differs from germline. This chain links TRBV7-7 with TRBJ1-2; D is perhaps TRBD1 (5 bases). Germline CDR1 SSHAT, CDR2 FNYEAQ (reference sequence). This CDR3 comprises 14 residues. The chain's CDR3 is CASSQGGTTYGYTF. CDR3 in DNA: TGTGCTAGCAGCCAAGGCGGGACGACTTATGGCTACACCTTC.

This rearrangement joins TRBV7-9 to TRBJ1-3; 8 nucleotides match TRBD1. V lost 5 bases, J lost 2 bases, and 2 bases stayed unmatched. The germline V gene has CDR1 SEHNR and CDR2 FQNEAQ (reference sequence). CDR3 length: 14 residues. The CDR3 region is CASSRTGPGNTIYF. CDR3 coding DNA: TGTGCCAGCAGCAGGACAGGGCCTGGAAACACCATATATTTT. Full variable domain (rest looked up from reference TRBV7-9 and TRBJ1-3): DTGVSQNPRHKITKRGQNVTFRCDPISEHNRLYWYRQTLGQGPEFLTYFQNEAQLEKSRLLSDRFSAERPKGSFSTLEIQRTEQGDSAMYLCASSRTGPGNTIYFGEGSWLTVV.

Worth noting for this clone: A junction end diverges from the germline sequence, so it may reflect a read error. J is TRBJ1-3 and V is TRBV29-1; 7 bases are a match to TRBD1. This CDR3 comprises 14 residues. Germline V CDR1 and CDR2: SQVTM, ANQGSEA. This chain's CDR3 is CSVKDRVSGNTIYF. CDR3 nucleotide sequence: TGCAGCGTTAAAGACAGGGTCTCCGGAAACACCATATATTTT. The full variable domain, rest sourced from reference TRBV29-1 and TRBJ1-3, is SAVISQKPSRDICQRGTSLTIQCQVDSQVTMMFWYRQQPGQSLTLIATANQGSEATYESGFVIDKFPISRPNLTFSTLTVSNMSPEDSSIYLCSVKDRVSGNTIYFGEGSWLTVV.

The J gene is TRBJ1-1, the V gene TRBV30, with D perhaps matching TRBD1 (5 bases). From germline, CDR1 is GTSNPN and CDR2 SVGIG (reference sequence). This CDR3 is 12 amino acids long. V lost 1 base to trimming and J lost 8 bases, with 11 bases between them. CDR3 region: CAWSDRDVEAFF. The CDR3, as DNA: TGTGCCTGGAGTGATAGGGACGTGGAAGCTTTCTTT.

CDR3 coding DNA: TGTGCCAGCAGCCCACTTGAGGGACCAAACTCCTATAATTCACCCCTCCACTTT. Translated, it gives CASSPLEGPNSYNSPLHF. This chain links TRBV7-9 with TRBJ1-6; D possibly corresponds to TRBD1 (5 bases). The CDR3 contains 18 residues. The V gene's germline CDR1 is SEHNR and CDR2 FQNEAQ (reference sequence). V was cut by 5 bases and J by 0 bases, with 17 bases left in between.

The chain joins TRBV7-9 to TRBJ2-3; D is undetermined. Trimming took off 4 bases at V and 0 bases at J, with 5 bases between the two ends. The CDR3 is made up of 13 amino acids. Germline CDR1 and CDR2: SEHNR and FQNEAQ (reference sequence). This chain's CDR3 is CASSSTSTDTQYF. The CDR3, as DNA: TGTGCCAGCAGCTCTACTAGCACAGATACGCAGTATTTT.

The chain carries TRBV5-6 and TRBJ1-3; TRBD1 agrees at 12 bases. Per the germline V gene, CDR1 is SGHDT and CDR2 is YYEEEE. The CDR3 sequence is 18 residues long. V lost 2 bases and J lost 0; bases outside the gene matches: 6. CDR3 in amino acids: CASSLMGQGALSGNTIYF. The DNA for the CDR3 is TGTGCCAGCAGCTTAATGGGACAGGGGGCTCTCTCTGGAAACACCATATATTTT.

This chain connects TRBV5-1 to TRBJ2-3, with D possibly TRBD2 on 7 matching bases. V was trimmed by 3 bases and J by 0 bases, leaving 11 bases between them. The CDR3 covers 15 residues. Per the germline V gene, CDR1 is SGHRS and CDR2 is YFSETQ. This chain's CDR3 is CASSSRGASTDTQYF. The CDR3 DNA sequence: TGCGCCAGCAGCTCTCGGGGGGCGAGCACAGATACGCAGTATTTT.

The V and J genes are TRBV5-4 and TRBJ1-2; D is possibly TRBD1 (5 bases). CDR1 SGHNT and CDR2 YYREEE come from the germline V gene (reference sequence). The CDR3 loop spans 13 amino acids. V dropped 4 bases and J dropped 9 bases, with 16 bases sitting between them. The CDR3 coding sequence is TGTGCCAGCAGCCAACCCCGGGACCTAAGCTACACCTTC. Translation: CASSQPRDLSYTF.

The chain has TRBV7-9 and TRBJ1-3, with D unresolved. Trimming stripped 1 base from V and 7 bases from J, with 14 bases between. This CDR3 is 15 amino acids long. CDR1 and CDR2 (germline): SEHNR, FQNEAQ (reference sequence). In DNA, the CDR3 is TGTGCCAGCAGCTTAGGCCTCCGGGGAGGGAACACCATATATTTT. It is translated as CASSLGLRGGNTIYF.

The chain is built from TRBV15 and TRBJ1-1; 10 positions match TRBD1. The CDR3 length is 15 residues. Germline lookup yields CDR1 LNHNV and CDR2 YYDKDF (reference sequence). The trim removed 8 bases at V and 0 bases at J, leaving 6 bases unmatched. CDR3 bases: TGTGCCACCGGGACAGGGGTCATCATGAACACTGAAGCTTTCTTT. This gives the protein CATGTGVIMNTEAFF. Complete variable domain (other parts from reference TRBV15 and TRBJ1-1): DAMVIQNPRYQVTQFGKPVTLSCSQTLNHNVMYWYQQKSSQAPKLLFHYYDKDFNNEADTPDNFQSRRPNTSFCFLDIRSPGLGDTAMYLCATGTGVIMNTEAFFGQGTRLTVV.

The chain couples TRBV29-1 to TRBJ1-1, with 8 bases identical to TRBD1. This CDR3 is 13 amino acids long. Germline V lookup: CDR1 SQVTM, CDR2 ANQGSEA. After removal of 4 bases from V and 1 base from J, the junction contained 2 bases not matched to a gene. The CDR3: CSVGTGKNTEAFF. In nucleotides, the CDR3 is TGCAGCGTTGGGACAGGGAAGAACACTGAAGCTTTCTTT.

The V gene is TRBV10-2, the J gene TRBJ1-1, with D possibly being TRBD1 (6 bases). CDR1 WSHSY and CDR2 SAAADI come from the germline V gene. This CDR3 is 11 amino acids long. The germline V and J ends were trimmed by 9 bases and 9 bases, with 14 bases remaining between them. CDR3 loop: CASQRGGKAFF. The CDR3 bases are TGCGCCAGTCAGAGGGGGGGTAAAGCTTTCTTT.

The rearrangement joins TRBV19 to TRBJ2-7; D is perhaps TRBD2 (6 bases). Germline V lookup: CDR1 LNHDA, CDR2 SQIVND (reference sequence). The CDR3 is made up of 12 amino acids. Trimming left V 3 bases short and J 4 bases short, with 7 bases between. CDR3 loop: CASSMGGYEQYF. CDR3 DNA: TGTGCCAGTAGTATGGGGGGATACGAGCAGTACTTC.

V usage is TRBV15 and J usage is TRBJ1-4; D remains ambiguous. This CDR3 contains 14 residues. V lost 0 bases, J lost 6 bases, and 8 bases lay in between. Germline V gene data show CDR1 as LNHNV and CDR2 as YYDKDF (reference sequence). This CDR3 reads CATSRERWDEKLFF. CDR3 coding DNA: TGTGCCACCAGCAGAGAACGTTGGGATGAAAAACTGTTTTTT.

This chain uses TRBV6-5 with TRBJ2-7; possible D gene TRBD2, 6 bases. CDR3 length: 15 residues. Trimming pared 6 bases from V and 1 base from J, leaving 16 bases between. Per the germline V gene, CDR1 is MNHEY and CDR2 is SVGAGI. CDR3 loop: CASRSPGERSYEQYF. CDR3 nucleotide sequence: TGTGCCAGCAGGTCCCCGGGGGAGAGATCCTACGAGCAGTACTTC.

The chain carries TRBV6-4 and TRBJ2-1, with TRBD2 as a possible D gene (7 bases). The CDR3 is made up of 14 amino acids. V was shortened by 4 bases and J by 12 bases, with 19 bases between the two germline ends. CDR1 and CDR2 from the germline V gene are MRHNA and SNTAGT. CDR3 residues: CASSVEGGAGAQFF. The CDR3 bases are TGTGCCAGCAGTGTCGAGGGGGGGGCGGGTGCGCAGTTCTTC.

The rearrangement joins TRBV5-4 to TRBJ1-1, with 7 bases that match TRBD1. The CDR3 spans 14 residues. With 4 bases clipped from V and 1 base from J, the junction kept 4 bases outside the gene matches. Germline CDR1 reads SGHNT; CDR2 reads YYREEE (reference sequence). In DNA form, the CDR3 reads TGTGCCAGCAGCCGCAGGGGGTGGAACACTGAAGCTTTCTTT. Translation: CASSRRGWNTEAFF. The whole variable domain, filled in from reference TRBV5-4 and TRBJ1-1, reads ETGVTQSPTHLIKTRGQQVTLRCSSQSGHNTVSWYQQALGQGPQFIFQYYREEENGRGNFPPRFSGLQFPNYSSELNVNALELDDSALYLCASSRRGWNTEAFFGQGTRLTVV.

The CDR3 sequence is CASARGGQPQHF. In DNA, the CDR3 is TGTGCCAGCGCACGAGGTGGACAGCCCCAGCATTTT. This chain links TRBV27 with TRBJ1-5, with D uncertain. Germline CDR1 and CDR2: MNHEY and SMNVEV (reference sequence). V was shortened by 8 bases and J by 7 bases, with 12 bases between the two germline ends. The CDR3 spans 12 residues.

The rearrangement uses TRBV9 and TRBJ1-1; 7 nucleotides line up with TRBD1. Trimming removed 0 bases from V and 1 base from J; junction bases left unmatched: 3. In germline, CDR1 is SGDLS, CDR2 YYNGEE. This CDR3 region has 15 residues. The CDR3: CASSVAPGGNTEAFF. CDR3 DNA sequence: TGTGCCAGCAGCGTAGCCCCAGGGGGGAACACTGAAGCTTTCTTT. The complete variable domain, with remaining parts taken from reference TRBV9 and TRBJ1-1, reads DSGVTQTPKHLITATGQRVTLRCSPRSGDLSVYWYQQSLDQGLQFLIQYYNGEERAKGNILERFSAQQFPDLHSELNLSSLELGDSALYFCASSVAPGGNTEAFFGQGTRLTVV.

The chain joins TRBV4-1 to TRBJ1-2; 8 bases align to TRBD1. With V trimmed by 6 bases and J by 6 bases, 12 bases remained unmatched. The CDR3 has 15 amino acids. Germline CDR1 and CDR2: MGHRA and YSYEKL. The CDR3 sequence: CASRETGGPFHGYTF. The CDR3 DNA is TGCGCCAGCAGGGAAACAGGGGGGCCATTCCATGGCTACACCTTC.